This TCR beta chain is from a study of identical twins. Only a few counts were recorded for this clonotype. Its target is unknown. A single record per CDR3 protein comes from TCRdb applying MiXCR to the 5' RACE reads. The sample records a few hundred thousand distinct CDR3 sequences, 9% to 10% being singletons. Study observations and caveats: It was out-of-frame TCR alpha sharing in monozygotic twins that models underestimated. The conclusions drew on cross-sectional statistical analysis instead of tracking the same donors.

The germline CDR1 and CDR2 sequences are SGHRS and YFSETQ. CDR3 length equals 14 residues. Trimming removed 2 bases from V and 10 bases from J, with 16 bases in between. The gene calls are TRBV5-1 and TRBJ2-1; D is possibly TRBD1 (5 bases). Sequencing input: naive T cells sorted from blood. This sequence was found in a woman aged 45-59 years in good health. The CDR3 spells CASSLGALWQEQFF. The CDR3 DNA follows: TGCGCCAGCAGCTTAGGGGCCCTGTGGCAGGAGCAGTTCTTC.